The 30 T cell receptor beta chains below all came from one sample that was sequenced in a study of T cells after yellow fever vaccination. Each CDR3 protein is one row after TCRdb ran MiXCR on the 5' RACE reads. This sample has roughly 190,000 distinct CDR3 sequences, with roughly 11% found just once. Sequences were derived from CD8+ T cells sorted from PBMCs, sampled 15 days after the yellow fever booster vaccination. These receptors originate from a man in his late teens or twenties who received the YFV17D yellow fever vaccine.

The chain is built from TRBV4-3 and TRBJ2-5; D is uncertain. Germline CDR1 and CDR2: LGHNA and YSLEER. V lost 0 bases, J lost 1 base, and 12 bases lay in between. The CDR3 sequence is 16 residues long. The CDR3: CASSQDLGRTQETQYF. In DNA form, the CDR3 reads TGCGCCAGCAGCCAAGATCTAGGTCGGACCCAAGAGACCCAGTACTTC.

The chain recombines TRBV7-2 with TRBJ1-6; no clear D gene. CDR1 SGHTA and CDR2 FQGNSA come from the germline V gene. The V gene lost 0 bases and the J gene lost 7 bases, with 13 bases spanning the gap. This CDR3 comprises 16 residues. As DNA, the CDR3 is TGTGCCAGCAGCTTAGCCCAACGACGGGTCAATTCACCCCTCCACTTT. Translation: CASSLAQRRVNSPLHF.

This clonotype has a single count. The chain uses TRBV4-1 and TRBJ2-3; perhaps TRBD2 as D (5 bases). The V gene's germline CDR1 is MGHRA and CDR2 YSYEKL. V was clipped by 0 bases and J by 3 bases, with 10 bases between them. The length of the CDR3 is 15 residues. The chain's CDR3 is CASSQDSLATDTQYF. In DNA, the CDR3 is TGCGCCAGCAGCCAAGATTCTCTAGCAACAGATACGCAGTATTTT.

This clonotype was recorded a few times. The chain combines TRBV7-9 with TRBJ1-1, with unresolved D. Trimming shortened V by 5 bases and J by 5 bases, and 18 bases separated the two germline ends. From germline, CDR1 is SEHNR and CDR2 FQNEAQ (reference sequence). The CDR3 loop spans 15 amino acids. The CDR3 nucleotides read TGTGCCAGCAGCCCCGCCGGGCGCGGAGGGACTGAAGCTTTCTTT. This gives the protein CASSPAGRGGTEAFF.

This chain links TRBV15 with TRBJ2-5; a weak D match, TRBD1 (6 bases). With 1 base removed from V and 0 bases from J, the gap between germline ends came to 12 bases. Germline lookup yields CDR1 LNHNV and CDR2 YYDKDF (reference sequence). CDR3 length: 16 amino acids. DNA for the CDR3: TGTGCCACCAGCAGAGGGAAAGGGGGTTACCAAGAGACCCAGTACTTC. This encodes CATSRGKGGYQETQYF.

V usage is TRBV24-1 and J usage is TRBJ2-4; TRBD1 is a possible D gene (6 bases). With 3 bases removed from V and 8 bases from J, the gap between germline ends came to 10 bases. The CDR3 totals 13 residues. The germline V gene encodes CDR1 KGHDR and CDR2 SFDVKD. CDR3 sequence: CATSDRRGYIQYF. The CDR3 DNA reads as TGTGCCACCAGTGATCGCAGGGGATACATTCAGTACTTC.

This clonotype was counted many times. The CDR3 region has the DNA TGTGCCAGCAGTTTGCTGTCGAACACCGGGGAGCTGTTTTTT. Protein product: CASSLLSNTGELFF. The chain combines TRBV12-3 or TRBV12-4 with TRBJ2-2, with D uncertain. The CDR3 extends over 14 amino acids. Trimming cost V 3 bases and J 0 bases, with 5 bases left between them.

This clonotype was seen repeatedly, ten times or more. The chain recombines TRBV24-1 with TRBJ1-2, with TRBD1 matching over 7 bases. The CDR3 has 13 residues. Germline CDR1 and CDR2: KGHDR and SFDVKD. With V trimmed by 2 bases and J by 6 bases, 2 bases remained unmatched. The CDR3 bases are TGTGCCACCAGTGATTCAACAGGGGATGGCTACACCTTC. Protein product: CATSDSTGDGYTF.

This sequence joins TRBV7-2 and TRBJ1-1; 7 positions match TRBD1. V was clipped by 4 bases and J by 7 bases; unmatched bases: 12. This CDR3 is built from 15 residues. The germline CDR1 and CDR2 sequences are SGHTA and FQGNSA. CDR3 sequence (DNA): TGTGCCAGCAGCTCTCACAACAGGGGCGGGAATGAAGCTTTCTTT. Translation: CASSSHNRGGNEAFF. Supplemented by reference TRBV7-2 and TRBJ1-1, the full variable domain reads GAGVSQSPSNKVTEKGKDVELRCDPISGHTALYWYRQSLGQGLEFLIYFQGNSAPDKSGLPSDRFSAERTGGSVSTLTIQRTQQEDSAVYLCASSSHNRGGNEAFFGQGTRLTVV.

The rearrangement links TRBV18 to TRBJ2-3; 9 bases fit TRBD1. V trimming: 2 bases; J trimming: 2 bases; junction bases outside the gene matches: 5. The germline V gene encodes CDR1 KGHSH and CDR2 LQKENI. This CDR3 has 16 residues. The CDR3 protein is CASSPGTGRLTDTQYF. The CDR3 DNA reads TGTGCCAGCTCACCAGGGACAGGGCGCCTCACAGATACGCAGTATTTT. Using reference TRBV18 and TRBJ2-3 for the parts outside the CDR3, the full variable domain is NAGVMQNPRHLVRRRGQEARLRCSPMKGHSHVYWYRQLPEEGLKFMVYLQKENIIDESGMPKERFSAEFPKEGPSILRIQQVVRGDSAAYFCASSPGTGRLTDTQYFGPGTRLTVL.

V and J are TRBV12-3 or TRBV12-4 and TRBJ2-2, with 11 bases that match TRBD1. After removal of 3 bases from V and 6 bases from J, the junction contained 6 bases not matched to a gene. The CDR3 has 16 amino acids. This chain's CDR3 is CASSFPGQGAAGELFF. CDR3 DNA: TGTGCCAGCAGTTTTCCCGGACAGGGGGCTGCCGGGGAGCTGTTTTTT.

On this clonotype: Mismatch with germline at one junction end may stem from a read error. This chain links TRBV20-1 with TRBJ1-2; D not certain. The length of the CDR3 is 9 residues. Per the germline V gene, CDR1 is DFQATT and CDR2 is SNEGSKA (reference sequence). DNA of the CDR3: TGCAGCACCCAATCCCCCAGCGGCTTC. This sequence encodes CSTQSPSGF.

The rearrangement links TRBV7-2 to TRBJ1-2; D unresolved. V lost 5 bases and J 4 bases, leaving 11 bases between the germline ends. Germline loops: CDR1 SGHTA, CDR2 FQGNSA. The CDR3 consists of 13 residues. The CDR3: CASSLGPPYGYTF. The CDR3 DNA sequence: TGTGCCAGCAGCCTCGGGCCACCCTATGGCTACACCTTC.

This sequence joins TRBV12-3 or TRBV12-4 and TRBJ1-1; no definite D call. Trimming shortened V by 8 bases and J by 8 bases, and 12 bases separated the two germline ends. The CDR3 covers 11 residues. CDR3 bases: TGTGCCAGCGACCGAGTCGGGGAAGCTTTCTTT. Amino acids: CASDRVGEAFF.

As DNA, the CDR3 is TGCGCCAGCCGACCTAGGGACAGATACACCGGGGAGCTGTTTTTT. Its translation: CASRPRDRYTGELFF. This rearrangement joins TRBV10-2 to TRBJ2-2, with 7 positions matching TRBD1. The ends lost 8 bases at V and 3 bases at J; junction bases unmatched: 9. Germline CDR1 is WSHSY and CDR2 is SAAADI. CDR3 length: 15 amino acids.

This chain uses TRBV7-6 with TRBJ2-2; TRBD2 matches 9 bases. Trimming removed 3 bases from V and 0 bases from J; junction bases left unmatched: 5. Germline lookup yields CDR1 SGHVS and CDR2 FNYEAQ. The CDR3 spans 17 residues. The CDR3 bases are TGTGCCAGCAGCTTGAATAGCGGGGGCGCGAACACCGGGGAGCTGTTTTTT. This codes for CASSLNSGGANTGELFF.

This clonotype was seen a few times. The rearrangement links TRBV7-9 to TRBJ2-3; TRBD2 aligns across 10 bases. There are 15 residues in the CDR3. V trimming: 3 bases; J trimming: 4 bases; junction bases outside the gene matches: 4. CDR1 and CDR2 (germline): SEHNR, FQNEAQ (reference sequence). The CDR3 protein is CASSFTSGVADTQYF. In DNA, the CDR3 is TGTGCCAGCAGCTTTACTAGCGGGGTCGCAGATACGCAGTATTTT. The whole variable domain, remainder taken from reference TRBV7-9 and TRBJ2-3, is DTGVSQNPRHKITKRGQNVTFRCDPISEHNRLYWYRQTLGQGPEFLTYFQNEAQLEKSRLLSDRFSAERPKGSFSTLEIQRTEQGDSAMYLCASSFTSGVADTQYFGPGTRLTVL.

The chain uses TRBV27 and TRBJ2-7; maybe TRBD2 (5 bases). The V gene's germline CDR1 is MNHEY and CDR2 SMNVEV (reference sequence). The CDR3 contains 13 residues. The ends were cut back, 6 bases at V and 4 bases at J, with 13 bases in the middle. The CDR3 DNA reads TGTGCCAGCAGCCGGACTGGCATTTACGAGCAGTACTTC. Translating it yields CASSRTGIYEQYF.

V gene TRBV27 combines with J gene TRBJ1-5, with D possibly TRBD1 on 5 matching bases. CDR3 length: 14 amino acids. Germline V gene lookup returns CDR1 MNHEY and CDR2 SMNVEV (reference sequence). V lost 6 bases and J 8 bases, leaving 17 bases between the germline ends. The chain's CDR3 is CASSPIGGGEPQHF. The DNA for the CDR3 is TGTGCCAGCAGCCCTATTGGGGGGGGTGAGCCCCAGCATTTT.

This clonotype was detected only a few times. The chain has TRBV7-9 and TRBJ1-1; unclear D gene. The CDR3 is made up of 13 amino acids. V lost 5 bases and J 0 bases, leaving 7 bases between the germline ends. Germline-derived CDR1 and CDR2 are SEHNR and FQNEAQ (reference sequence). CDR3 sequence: CASSPPMNTEAFF. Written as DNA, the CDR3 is TGTGCCAGCAGCCCCCCAATGAACACTGAAGCTTTCTTT.

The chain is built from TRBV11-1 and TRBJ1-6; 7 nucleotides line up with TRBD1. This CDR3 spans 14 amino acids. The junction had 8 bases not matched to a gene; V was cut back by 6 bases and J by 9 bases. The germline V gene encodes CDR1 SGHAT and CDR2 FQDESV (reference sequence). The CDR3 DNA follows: TGTGCCAGCAGATCCCCAGGGGGTCTTTCACCCCTCCACTTT. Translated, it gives CASRSPGGLSPLHF.

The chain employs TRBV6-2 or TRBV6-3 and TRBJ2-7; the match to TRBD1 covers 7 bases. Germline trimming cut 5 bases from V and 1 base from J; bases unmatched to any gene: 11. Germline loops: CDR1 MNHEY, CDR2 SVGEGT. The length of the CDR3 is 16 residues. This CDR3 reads CASSPSLGTESYEQYV. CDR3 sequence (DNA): TGTGCCAGCAGTCCCTCACTCGGGACAGAGTCCTACGAGCAGTACGTC.

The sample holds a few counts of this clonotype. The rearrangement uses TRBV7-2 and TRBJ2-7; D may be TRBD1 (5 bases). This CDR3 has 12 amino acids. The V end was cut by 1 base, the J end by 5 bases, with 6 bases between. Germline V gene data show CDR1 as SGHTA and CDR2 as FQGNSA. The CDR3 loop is CASSLVGHEQYF. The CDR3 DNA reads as TGTGCCAGCAGCTTAGTGGGGCACGAGCAGTACTTC.

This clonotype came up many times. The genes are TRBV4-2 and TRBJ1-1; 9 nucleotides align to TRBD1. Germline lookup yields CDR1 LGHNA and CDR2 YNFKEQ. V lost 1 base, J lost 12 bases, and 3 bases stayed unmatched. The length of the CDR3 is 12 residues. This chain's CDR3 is CASSQGGTGTFF. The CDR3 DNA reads TGTGCCAGCAGCCAAGGCGGGACAGGGACTTTCTTT.

The CDR3 loop reads CASSWVGGSNQPQHF. The CDR3 bases are TGCGCCAGCAGCTGGGTGGGCGGTAGCAATCAGCCCCAGCATTTT. The gene calls are TRBV5-1 and TRBJ1-5; D not resolved. The CDR3 extends over 15 amino acids. The germline V gene has CDR1 SGHRS and CDR2 YFSETQ. Trimming stripped 3 bases from V and 0 bases from J, with 10 bases between.

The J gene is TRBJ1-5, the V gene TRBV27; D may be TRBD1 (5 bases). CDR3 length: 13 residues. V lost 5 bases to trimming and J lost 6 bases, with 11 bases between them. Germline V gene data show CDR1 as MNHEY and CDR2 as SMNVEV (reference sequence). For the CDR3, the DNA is TGTGCCAGCAGTGGGGCCCAGGGTCAGCCCCAGCATTTT. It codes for CASSGAQGQPQHF.

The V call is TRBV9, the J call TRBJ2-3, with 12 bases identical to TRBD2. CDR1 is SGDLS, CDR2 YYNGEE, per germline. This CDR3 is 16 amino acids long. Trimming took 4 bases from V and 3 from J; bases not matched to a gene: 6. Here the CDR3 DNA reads TGTGCCAGCAGCCACAGGACTAGCGGGAATACAGATACGCAGTATTTT. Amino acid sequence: CASSHRTSGNTDTQYF. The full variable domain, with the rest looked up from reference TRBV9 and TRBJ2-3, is DSGVTQTPKHLITATGQRVTLRCSPRSGDLSVYWYQQSLDQGLQFLIQYYNGEERAKGNILERFSAQQFPDLHSELNLSSLELGDSALYFCASSHRTSGNTDTQYFGPGTRLTVL.

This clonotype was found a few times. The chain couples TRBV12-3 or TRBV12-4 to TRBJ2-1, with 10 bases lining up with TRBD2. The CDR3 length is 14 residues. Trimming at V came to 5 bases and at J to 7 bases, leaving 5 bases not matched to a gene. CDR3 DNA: TGTGCCAGCAGTACTAGCGGGGAAGGTAATGAGCAGTTCTTC. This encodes CASSTSGEGNEQFF.

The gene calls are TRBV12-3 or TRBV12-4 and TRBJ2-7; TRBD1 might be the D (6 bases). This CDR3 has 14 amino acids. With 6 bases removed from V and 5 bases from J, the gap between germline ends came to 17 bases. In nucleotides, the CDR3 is TGTGCCAGCAGGATAGGGGGTTTCAGCCACGAGCAGTACTTC. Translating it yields CASRIGGFSHEQYF.

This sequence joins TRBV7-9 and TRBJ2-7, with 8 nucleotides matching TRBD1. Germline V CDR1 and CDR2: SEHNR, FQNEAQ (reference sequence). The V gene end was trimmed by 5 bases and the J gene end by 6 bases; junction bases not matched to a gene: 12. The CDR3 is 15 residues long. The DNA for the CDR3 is TGTGCCAGCAGCAATCGACAGGGGATTCTGGGCGAGCAGTACTTC. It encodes CASSNRQGILGEQYF.